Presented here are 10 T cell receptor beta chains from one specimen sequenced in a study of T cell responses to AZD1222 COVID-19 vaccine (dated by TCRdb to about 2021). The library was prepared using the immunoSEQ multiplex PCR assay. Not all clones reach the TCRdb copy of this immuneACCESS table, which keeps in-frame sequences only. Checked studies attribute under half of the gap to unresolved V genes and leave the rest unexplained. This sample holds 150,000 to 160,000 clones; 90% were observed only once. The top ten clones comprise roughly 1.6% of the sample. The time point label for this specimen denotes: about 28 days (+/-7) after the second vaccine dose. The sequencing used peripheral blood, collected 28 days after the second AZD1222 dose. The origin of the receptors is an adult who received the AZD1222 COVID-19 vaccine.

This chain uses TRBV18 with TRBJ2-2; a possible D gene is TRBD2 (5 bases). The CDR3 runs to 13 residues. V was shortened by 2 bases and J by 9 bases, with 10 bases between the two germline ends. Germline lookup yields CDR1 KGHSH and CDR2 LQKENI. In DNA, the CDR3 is TGTGCCAGCTCACCAGGAGGATCCAGGGAGCTGTTTTTT. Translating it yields CASSPGGSRELFF. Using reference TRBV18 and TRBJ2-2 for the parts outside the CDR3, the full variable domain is NAGVMQNPRHLVRRRGQEARLRCSPMKGHSHVYWYRQLPEEGLKFMVYLQKENIIDESGMPKERFSAEFPKEGPSILRIQQVVRGDSAAYFCASSPGGSRELFFGEGSRLTVL.

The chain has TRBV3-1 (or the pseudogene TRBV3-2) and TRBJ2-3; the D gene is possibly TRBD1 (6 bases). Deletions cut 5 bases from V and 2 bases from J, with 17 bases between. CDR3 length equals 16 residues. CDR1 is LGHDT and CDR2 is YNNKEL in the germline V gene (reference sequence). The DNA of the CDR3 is TGTGCCAGCAGCTACAACTGGGGGCCGTACACAGATACGCAGTATTTT. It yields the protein CASSYNWGPYTDTQYF.

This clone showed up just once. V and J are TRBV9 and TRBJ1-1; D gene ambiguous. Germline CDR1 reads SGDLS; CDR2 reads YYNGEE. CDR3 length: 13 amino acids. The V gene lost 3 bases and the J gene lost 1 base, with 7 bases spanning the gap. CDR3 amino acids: CASSENRNTEAFF. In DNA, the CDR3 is TGTGCCAGCAGCGAAAACAGGAACACTGAAGCTTTCTTT. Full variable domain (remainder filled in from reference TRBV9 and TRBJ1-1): DSGVTQTPKHLITATGQRVTLRCSPRSGDLSVYWYQQSLDQGLQFLIQYYNGEERAKGNILERFSAQQFPDLHSELNLSSLELGDSALYFCASSENRNTEAFFGQGTRLTVV.

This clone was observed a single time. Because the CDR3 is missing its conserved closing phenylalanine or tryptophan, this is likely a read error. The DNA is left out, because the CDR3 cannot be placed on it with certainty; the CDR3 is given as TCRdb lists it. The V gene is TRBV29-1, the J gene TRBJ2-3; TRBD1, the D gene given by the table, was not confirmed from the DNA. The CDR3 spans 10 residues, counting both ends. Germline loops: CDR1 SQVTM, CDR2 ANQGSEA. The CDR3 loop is CSVEVGALWP.

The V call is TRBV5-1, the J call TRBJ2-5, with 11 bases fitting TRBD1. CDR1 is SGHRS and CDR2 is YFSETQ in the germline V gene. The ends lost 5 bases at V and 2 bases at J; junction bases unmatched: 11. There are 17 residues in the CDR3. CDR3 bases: TGCGCCAGCAGAACAAGAGGACAGGGGGCTGGGCAAGAGACCCAGTACTTC. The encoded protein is CASRTRGQGAGQETQYF.

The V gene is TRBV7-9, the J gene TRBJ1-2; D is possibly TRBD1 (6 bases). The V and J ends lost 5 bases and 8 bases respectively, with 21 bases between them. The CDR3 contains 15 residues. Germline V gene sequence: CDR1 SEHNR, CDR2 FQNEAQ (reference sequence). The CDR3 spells CASSLPLAGERGYTF. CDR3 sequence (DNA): TGTGCCAGCAGCCTACCCCTGGCAGGGGAGCGAGGCTACACCTTC.

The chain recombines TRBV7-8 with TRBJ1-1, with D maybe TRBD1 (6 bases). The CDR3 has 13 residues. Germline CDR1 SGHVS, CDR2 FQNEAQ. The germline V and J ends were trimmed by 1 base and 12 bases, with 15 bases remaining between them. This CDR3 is CASSLGGQRETFF. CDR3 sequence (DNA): TGTGCCAGCAGCTTAGGAGGACAGAGGGAAACTTTCTTT.

The CDR3 DNA reads as TGCGCCAGCAGTTCCACAGATACGCAGTATTTT. The encoded protein is CASSSTDTQYF. This chain links TRBV10-1 with TRBJ2-3; D is ambiguous. Trimming removed 5 bases at V and 2 bases at J, with 2 bases between. The CDR3 is 11 amino acids. CDR1 is WNHNN, CDR2 SYGVQD, per germline (reference sequence).

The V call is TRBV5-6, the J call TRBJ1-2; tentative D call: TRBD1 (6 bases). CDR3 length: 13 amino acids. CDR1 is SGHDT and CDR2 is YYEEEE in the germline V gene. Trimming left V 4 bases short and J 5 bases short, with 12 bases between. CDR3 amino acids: CASSQRGTYGYTF. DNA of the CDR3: TGTGCCAGCAGCCAGAGGGGGACATATGGCTACACCTTC.

The CDR3 bases are TGTGCCAGCTCACCCGGACTAGTCGAGACCCAGTACTTC. This translates into CASSPGLVETQYF. The V gene is TRBV18, the J gene TRBJ2-5; 7 bases are shared with TRBD2. This CDR3 is built from 13 residues. Germline-derived CDR1 and CDR2 are KGHSH and LQKENI. The junction had 3 bases not matched to a gene; V was cut back by 3 bases and J by 5 bases.